This TCR beta chain was obtained from a study of metastatic and nonmetastatic thyroid tumors. About the study: A comparison of repertoires was made across blood and tumor or nodule tissue from malignant and benign thyroid patients.

Per germline, CDR1 DFQATT and CDR2 SNEGSKA (reference sequence). The CDR3 covers 12 residues. The ends were cut back, 2 bases at V and 2 bases at J, with 6 bases in the middle. Treatment of any kind had been given to no patient before thyroid surgery. Original analysis: The authors used CDR3 differences across clinicopathological groups to build a distant-metastasis classifier for papillary thyroid cancer. MiXCR reprocessed the PCR reads for TCRdb. TCRdb assigned the V and J calls; the authors' analysis was not used. The data show about 50,000 clones, around 20% seen once. In this sample, this clone turned up many times.

V is TRBV20-1 and J is TRBJ1-2, with unresolved D. Sequenced input: blood. The receptor's source is a female donor with papillary thyroid cancer or a benign thyroid nodule (not recorded which). Some clones in this sample may be carry-over from other donors' samples. The DNA for the CDR3 is TGCAGTGCTAGACTGGGAAACTATGGCTACACCTTC. Translation gives CSARLGNYGYTF.